This entry features one T cell receptor (beta chain) sequence. The antigen is unknown. These data come from a study of blood T cells in healthy people across ages. Study-level results: Diversity was higher, and naive CD4+ cells more numerous, in long-lived donors than in aged donors.

Germline V CDR1 and CDR2: SGHRS, YFSETQ. This CDR3 has 15 residues. With a J-beta primer mix and a sample-barcoded 5' primer, a second PCR ran roughly 6 to 11 cycles. From the 5' RACE reads, TCRdb called clonotypes with MiXCR, one entry per CDR3 protein. The sample gives approximately 1.5 million distinct CDR3 sequences, 35% to 45% of which show up once; more than 4% is in the top ten. This receptor was identified in a woman under 30 in good health. This rearrangement joins TRBV5-1 to TRBJ2-1; the match to TRBD2 covers 7 bases. Judging by the DNA end, TRBJ2-7 fits better; the J call may be wrong. The sequencing input was blood. The CDR3 loop is CASSFETSTYNEQYF. CDR3 in DNA: TGCGCCAGCAGCTTTGAGACTAGCACCTACAATGAGCAGTACTTC.